Ten or more counts support the clone carrying this TCR beta chain. The antigen remains undetermined. This entry is derived from a study of regulatory T cells in long-lasting Graves disease. Study results and limitations: Tissue studied was limited to peripheral blood, excluding thyroid tissue. More public clonotypes were shared by persistent patients (about 2,700) than by new patients (about 970).

Trimming cost V 6 bases and J 3 bases, with 9 bases left between them. Germline V gene lookup returns CDR1 SGHRS and CDR2 YFSETQ. The CDR3 has 13 residues. Noted time point: newly diagnosed GD, antithyroid drugs for less than 3 months. The TCR library was prepared using RNA isolated from PBMCs. iRepertoire HTBI primers and Arm-PCR of CDR3 regions built TCR beta libraries. TCRdb used MiXCR to reprocess the multiplex PCR reads, holding one entry per CDR3 protein. The sample lists around 450,000 distinct CDR3 sequences, 15% to 20% occurring once. These same data were also listed under a study on T cells in Graves' hyperthyroidism and ophthalmopathy. From that paper: The HTBI primer set served for first-round RT-PCR of the TCR CDR3.

This clonotype originated in a man aged 35-49 years with Graves disease. The source material was peripheral blood mononuclear cells (PBMCs), sampled at new diagnosis, from a patient treated with antithyroid drugs. V and J are TRBV5-1 and TRBJ2-2; D is perhaps TRBD1 (6 bases). The CDR3 DNA is TGCGCCAGCAAAACAGGGCACACCGGGGAGCTGTTTTTT. It is translated as CASKTGHTGELFF.